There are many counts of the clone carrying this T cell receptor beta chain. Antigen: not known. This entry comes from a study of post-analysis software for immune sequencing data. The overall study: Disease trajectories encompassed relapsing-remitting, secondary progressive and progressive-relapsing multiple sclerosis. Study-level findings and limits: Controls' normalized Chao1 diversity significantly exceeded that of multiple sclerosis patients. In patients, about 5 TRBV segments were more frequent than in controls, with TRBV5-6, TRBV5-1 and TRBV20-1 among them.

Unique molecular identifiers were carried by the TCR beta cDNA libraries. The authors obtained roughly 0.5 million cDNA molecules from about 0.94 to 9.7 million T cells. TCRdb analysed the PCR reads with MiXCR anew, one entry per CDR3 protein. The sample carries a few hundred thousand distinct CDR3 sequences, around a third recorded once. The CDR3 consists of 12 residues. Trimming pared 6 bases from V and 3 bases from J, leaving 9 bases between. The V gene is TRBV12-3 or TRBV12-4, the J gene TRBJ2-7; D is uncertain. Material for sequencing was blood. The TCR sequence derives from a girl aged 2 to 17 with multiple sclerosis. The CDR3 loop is CASSSSFYEQYF. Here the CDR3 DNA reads TGTGCCAGCAGCTCTTCTTTCTACGAGCAGTACTTC.